Shown below are 16 T cell receptor beta chains from a single sample sequenced in a study of blood T cells in healthy people across ages. A J-beta primer mix and a sample-barcoded 5' primer were used in a second PCR of about 7 to 12 cycles. TCRdb reprocessed the 5' RACE reads with MiXCR, giving one entry per CDR3 protein. The sample yields about 1.8 million distinct CDR3 sequences, around half seen once. The sequenced sample consisted of blood. The source is a woman in her thirties or forties in good health.

The CDR3 here is CASSHLGTGNPSPLHF. The CDR3, as DNA: TGCGCCAGCAGCCATCTCGGGACAGGAAACCCTTCACCCCTCCACTTT. This rearrangement joins TRBV4-1 to TRBJ1-6; 8 bases map to TRBD1. Germline V gene lookup returns CDR1 MGHRA and CDR2 YSYEKL. The J segment lost 9 bases and the V segment lost 3 bases, leaving 10 bases of the junction unmatched. The CDR3 length is 16 residues.

This clonotype appeared a few times. The CDR3 here is CASSFRVSSYEQYF. In DNA, the CDR3 is TGTGCCAGCAGTTTTAGGGTTAGCAGCTACGAGCAGTACTTC. The J gene is TRBJ2-5, the V gene TRBV27, with no clear D. The J call could be wrong; TRBJ2-7 is a better fit for the DNA end. The CDR3 loop spans 14 amino acids. Germline CDR1 and CDR2: MNHEY and SMNVEV (reference sequence).

This clonotype was seen a few times. The CDR3 nucleotides read TGTGCCAGCATGGACCCGAGGAGCCTGGGAAGTAAGCGTCCGTACTTC. This gives the protein CASMDPRSLGSKRPYF. The chain couples TRBV28 to TRBJ2-5; D gene ambiguous. V lost 7 bases, J lost 13 bases, and 31 bases lay in between. CDR3 length equals 16 residues. From germline, CDR1 is MDHEN and CDR2 SYDVKM.

The chain links TRBV6-2 or TRBV6-3 to TRBJ2-1; possibly TRBD2 for D (7 bases). V was pared by 8 bases and J by 7 bases, with 21 bases between. This CDR3 is 15 amino acids long. Germline lookup yields CDR1 MNHEY and CDR2 SVGEGT. The CDR3 sequence is CASRDGGAGWNEQFF. The CDR3, as DNA: TGTGCCAGCCGGGATGGGGGGGCTGGCTGGAATGAGCAGTTCTTC.

The V call is TRBV6-6, the J call TRBJ1-2, with 8 bases fitting TRBD1. Germline V gene data show CDR1 as MNHNY and CDR2 as SVGAGI (reference sequence). The CDR3 sequence is 13 residues long. The J segment lost 8 bases and the V segment lost 6 bases, leaving 8 bases of the junction unmatched. This CDR3 reads CASRSGQGLGYTF. CDR3 bases: TGTGCCAGCAGATCAGGACAGGGTCTGGGCTACACCTTC.

This chain connects TRBV4-1 to TRBJ1-4; the D is unclear. Germline-derived CDR1 and CDR2 are MGHRA and YSYEKL. The CDR3 spans 14 residues. V shed 3 bases and J shed 5 bases, with 10 bases lying between them. The CDR3 nucleotides are TGCGCCAGCAGCCATCAAGAAGTAAATGAAAAACTGTTTTTT. This sequence encodes CASSHQEVNEKLFF.

V is TRBV20-1 and J is TRBJ1-2; 10 nucleotides align to TRBD1. The CDR3 sequence is 12 residues long. CDR1 is DFQATT, CDR2 SNEGSKA, per germline (reference sequence). V lost 7 bases, J lost 7 bases, and 6 bases stayed unmatched. The CDR3 loop is CSVEDRGRGYTF. DNA for the CDR3: TGCAGTGTAGAAGACAGGGGGCGTGGCTACACCTTC.

The chain employs TRBV7-2 and TRBJ2-5; D unresolved. The V gene's germline CDR1 is SGHTA and CDR2 FQGNSA. V lost 1 base, J lost 4 bases, and 10 bases lay in between. The CDR3 totals 14 residues. The CDR3, as DNA: TGTGCCAGCAGCTTAGGGACCTTGGGAGAGACCCAGTACTTC. It specifies CASSLGTLGETQYF. The full variable domain, in which reference TRBV7-2 and TRBJ2-5 provide the parts outside the CDR3, is GAGVSQSPSNKVTEKGKDVELRCDPISGHTALYWYRQSLGQGLEFLIYFQGNSAPDKSGLPSDRFSAERTGGSVSTLTIQRTQQEDSAVYLCASSLGTLGETQYFGPGTRLLVL.

This chain uses TRBV15 with TRBJ1-5; 9 positions agree with TRBD1. Germline loops: CDR1 LNHNV, CDR2 YYDKDF (reference sequence). The CDR3 loop spans 17 amino acids. The trim removed 1 base at V and 2 bases at J, leaving 6 bases unmatched. As DNA, the CDR3 is TGTGCCACCAGCAGAGGACAGGGGGTTAGGGGCAATCAGCCCCAGCATTTT. Translated, it gives CATSRGQGVRGNQPQHF.

The chain employs TRBV18 and TRBJ2-1, with TRBD2 matching 9 bases. With 0 bases clipped from V and 10 bases from J, the junction kept 7 bases outside the gene matches. The CDR3 is made up of 15 amino acids. Germline CDR1 KGHSH, CDR2 LQKENI. The CDR3 spells CASSPPSGGLHEQFF. The CDR3 nucleotides read TGTGCCAGCTCACCACCTAGCGGGGGTCTCCACGAGCAGTTCTTC.

The gene calls are TRBV4-3 and TRBJ2-3; D may be TRBD1 (6 bases). CDR3 size: 17 residues. Trimming pared 1 base from V and 2 bases from J, leaving 16 bases between. Germline CDR1 and CDR2: LGHNA and YSLEER. Written as DNA, the CDR3 is TGCGCCAGCAGCCAAGGAGGGCAGGGGCGGTACACAGATACGCAGTATTTT. Translated: CASSQGGQGRYTDTQYF.

This clonotype occurred once. The chain has TRBV10-3 and TRBJ2-7; 11 bases match TRBD2. The CDR3 covers 15 residues. J was trimmed by 3 bases and V by 4 bases; bases with no gene match: 5. Germline CDR1 and CDR2: ENHRY and SYGVKD. The CDR3 bases are TGTGCCATCAGTGCTGTCGGGACTAGCGGCTACGAGCAGTACTTC. As protein: CAISAVGTSGYEQYF.

The chain couples TRBV20-1 to TRBJ1-5; D is possibly TRBD1 (6 bases). This CDR3 has 16 residues. Trimming left V 3 bases short and J 1 base short, with 16 bases between. CDR1 is DFQATT, CDR2 SNEGSKA, per germline (reference sequence). The CDR3 protein is CSASRRAGVSNQPQHF. For the CDR3, the DNA is TGCAGTGCTAGCCGCAGGGCAGGGGTAAGCAATCAGCCCCAGCATTTT.

V is TRBV7-2 and J is TRBJ2-1; TRBD2 agrees at 16 bases. The V gene end was trimmed by 2 bases and the J gene end by 7 bases; junction bases not matched to a gene: 11. The germline V gene encodes CDR1 SGHTA and CDR2 FQGNSA. This CDR3 has 19 residues. CDR3: CASSLPGTSGGALRNEQFF. In DNA, the CDR3 is TGTGCCAGCAGCTTACCCGGGACTAGCGGGGGGGCCTTGAGGAATGAGCAGTTCTTC.

A note on this clonotype: A junction boundary mismatches the germline segment, possibly from a read error. The V call is TRBV11-1, the J call TRBJ2-1, with D perhaps assigned TRBD1 or TRBD2 (5 bases each). The CDR3 has 15 residues. Per the germline V gene, CDR1 is SGHAT and CDR2 is FQDESV (reference sequence). CDR3 nucleotides: TGTGCCAGCAACTCCGCCGGGACCCATGGCACTGAGCAGGTCTTC. Translated: CASNSAGTHGTEQVF.

This clonotype was detected many times. The chain employs TRBV20-1 and TRBJ2-1; D is unclear. The germline V gene encodes CDR1 DFQATT and CDR2 SNEGSKA (reference sequence). The V gene lost 1 base and the J gene lost 5 bases, with 6 bases spanning the gap. This CDR3 is 12 amino acids long. The CDR3 reads CSARGEHNEQFF. CDR3 nucleotide sequence: TGCAGTGCTAGAGGGGAACACAATGAGCAGTTCTTC.